The table lists the clone carrying this TCR beta chain with a few counts. The data originate from a study of blood T cell repertoires in COVID-19. About the study: The United States, Italy and Spain provided the acute and convalescent COVID-19 samples. The analysed material was cDNA or gDNA that came from T cells, B-cell-depleted T cells, or PBMCs.

Produced via immunoSEQ multiplex PCR; TCRdb's table is partial and in-frame only. The sample lists about 120,000 clones; 86% were seen once. With 4 bases clipped from V and 0 bases from J, the junction kept 6 bases outside the gene matches. CDR3 length: 16 residues. Germline CDR1 and CDR2: SGDLS and YYNGEE. Sequenced sample: peripheral blood. The chain combines TRBV9 with TRBJ1-4, with 7 nucleotides matching TRBD1. This clonotype originated in a man in his forties with acute or convalescent COVID-19. CDR3 in DNA: TGTGCCAGCAGCCCCGGGACAGTTGCAACTAATGAAAAACTGTTTTTT. Translated: CASSPGTVATNEKLFF.